Listed below are T cell receptor beta chains from one sample, sequenced in a study of tissue T cells after allogeneic stem cell transplantation. Repertoires were generated with immunoSEQ multiplex PCR, while TCRdb's copy carries only in-frame clones and drops some. Of about 9,800 clones in the sample, 65% to 70% are singletons; the top ten hold 20% to 30%. This sample comprised tissue from the stomach, obtained at autopsy. The source is a male donor older than 55 with lung cancer. Each CDR3 is given with its conserved first and last residue. D genes are given only for firm matches. Not every row has a clone size; where given, it reads once, few, many or a size class.

D gene | J gene | V gene | clone size | CDR3 DNA | CDR3 protein
TRBD2 | TRBJ2-1 | TRBV4-2 | - | TGTGCCAGCAGCCAAGGAGCTAGCGGGAGTTGGGATGAGCAGTTCTTC | CASSQGASGSWDEQFF
- | TRBJ2-5 | TRBV5-1 | - | TGCGCCAGCAGCCCCGCCGACAGAAAAGAGACCCAGTACTTC | CASSPADRKETQYF
- | TRBJ1-4 | TRBV9 | - | TGTGCCAGCAGCGTAGGAACAGGCAGGGAGGAAAAACTGTTTTTT | CASSVGTGREEKLFF
- | TRBJ2-1 | TRBV7-9 | - | TGTGCCAGCAGCTTCCAGGGCCCGTTCTTC | CASSFQGPFF
TRBD2 | TRBJ2-2 | TRBV10-3 | - | TGTGCCGCCAGCGGACAGCGGGGGGAGGCCGGGGAGCTGTTTTTT | CAASGQRGEAGELFF
- | TRBJ1-2 | TRBV27 | - | TGTGCCAGCAGCTTAGGGGCAGGGCCCAACTATGGCTACACCTTC | CASSLGAGPNYGYTF
- | TRBJ1-6 | TRBV14 | - | TGTGCCAGCAGCCACTTAAAGGGCGGCTATAATTCACCCCTCCACTTT | CASSHLKGGYNSPLHF
- | TRBJ2-7 | TRBV7-9 | - | TGTGCCAGCAGCCATCGTGTCGGGTCCGGGACACTCTACGAGCAGTACTTC | CASSHRVGSGTLYEQYF
- | TRBJ1-3 | TRBV18 | - | TGTGCCAGCTCACCACAGGGACCAGCTCTTGGAAACACCATATATTTT | CASSPQGPALGNTIYF
- | TRBJ1-2 | TRBV9 | - | TGTGCCAGCAGCGTAGTAGGGTCCAATGGCTACACCTTC | CASSVVGSNGYTF
TRBD2 | TRBJ2-3 | TRBV7-9 | once | TGTGCCAGCAGCGCTATAGCGGGAGGGCCTTTAGATACGCAGTATTTT | CASSAIAGGPLDTQYF
- | TRBJ2-5 | TRBV11-2 | - | TGTGCCAGCAGCTCCGATCTACCTCCAGAGACCCAGTACTTC | CASSSDLPPETQYF
- | TRBJ2-1 | TRBV9 | - | TGTGCCAGCAATCGGAGGACAGGGAGGGATGAGCAGTTCTTC | CASNRRTGRDEQFF
TRBD2 | TRBJ2-3 | TRBV6-6 | - | TGTGCCAGCAGTTACTCTAGCGGGGTGATGGATACGCAGTATTTT | CASSYSSGVMDTQYF
- | TRBJ2-2 | TRBV11-2 | - | TGTGCCAGCAGCTTAGGGCGCGGTGGGGTTAAGACCGGGGAGCTGTTTTTT | CASSLGRGGVKTGELFF
- | TRBJ1-2 | TRBV7-2 | few | TGTGCCAGCAGCTTAGGGGCTAATCCTGGTGGCTATGGCTACACCTTC | CASSLGANPGGYGYTF
TRBD2 | TRBJ2-1 | TRBV6-6 | medium-sized | TGTGCCAGCACCCCACTAGCGGGGGGAAATGAGCAGTTCTTC | CASTPLAGGNEQFF
- | TRBJ2-2 | TRBV14 | few | TGTGCCAGCAGCCAAGTTCCGGGCACCGGGGAGCTGTTTTTT | CASSQVPGTGELFF
- | TRBJ1-1 | TRBV25-1 | - | TGTGCCAGCAGAAGTCTTTCCGGTGAAGCTTTCTTT | CASRSLSGEAFF
- | TRBJ2-4 | TRBV15 | medium-sized | TGTGCCACCAGCAGAGGGGGAATCGTCGAGGGGAACATTCAGTACTTC | CATSRGGIVEGNIQYF
- | TRBJ1-2 | TRBV3-1/TRBV3-2 | - | TGTGCCAGCAGCCAAAGGGGTTATGGCTACACCTTC | CASSQRGYGYTF
- | TRBJ1-4 | TRBV20-1 | - | TGCAGTGCTCTTGGGGCGCTCGACGGGTTTTTT | CSALGALDGFF
- | TRBJ1-3 | TRBV19 | - | TGTGCCAGCCAAGCCTATTCTGGAAACACCATATATTTT | CASQAYSGNTIYF
TRBD1 | TRBJ2-5 | TRBV11-1 | - | TGTGCCAGCAGCGTACAAGGCAGGGGGGAGACCCAGTACTTC | CASSVQGRGETQYF
TRBD2 | TRBJ2-3 | TRBV10-3 | - | TGTGCCATCAGGTTACTAGCGGGGGGCGCAGATACGCAGTATTTT | CAIRLLAGGADTQYF
- | TRBJ1-1 | TRBV5-1 | - | TGCGCCAGCAGCTTGGCCGCAGGGGAGTACACTGAAGCTTTCTTT | CASSLAAGEYTEAFF
TRBD2 | TRBJ2-1 | TRBV19 | few | TGTGCCAGTAGTACCGGGACTACTCAATCACGGCAGTTCTTC | CASSTGTTQSRQFF
- | TRBJ2-1 | TRBV7-8 | - | TGTGCCAGCACCCCGGCTCAGGACAATGAGCAGTTCTTC | CASTPAQDNEQFF
TRBD2 | TRBJ2-1 | TRBV7-2 | few | TGTGCCAGCAACCCGGGACTAGCTTACAATGAGCAGTTCTTC | CASNPGLAYNEQFF
TRBD2 | TRBJ2-3 | TRBV3-1/TRBV3-2 | - | TGTGCCAGCAGCCACAGGACTAGCGGGGGGCGCACAGATACGCAGTATTTT | CASSHRTSGGRTDTQYF
TRBD2 | TRBJ2-3 | TRBV28 | - | TGTGCCATTAACCCGGGACTACTCACAGATACGCAGTATTTT | CAINPGLLTDTQYF
- | TRBJ2-7 | TRBV18 | few | TGTGCCAGCTCCGCCCGGGGGGCGCTCAACGAGCAGTACTTC | CASSARGALNEQYF
TRBD2 | TRBJ2-1 | TRBV5-4 | - | TGTGCCAGCAGGGGGGGTAGCGGGGGCCGGGAGTTCTTC | CASRGGSGGREFF
- | TRBJ2-3 | TRBV25-1 | - | TGTGCCAGCAGTGACGGGGGGCTGGATATGAATACGCAGTATTTT | CASSDGGLDMNTQYF
- | TRBJ1-1 | TRBV7-2 | - | TGTGCCAGCAGCCCCGACATTACGAACACTGAAGCTTTCTTT | CASSPDITNTEAFF
- | TRBJ1-5 | TRBV7-2 | - | TGTGCCAGCAGCTTACGGGGCGAGCAGCCCCAGCATTTT | CASSLRGEQPQHF